This T cell receptor beta chain was observed in a study of T cell repertoires in cytomegalovirus infection. TCRdb reprocessed the reads via MiXCR and lists one record per CDR3 protein. Among about 57,000 distinct CDR3 sequences listed, 20% to 25% were seen once. V lost 5 bases and J lost 5; bases outside the gene matches: 9. This CDR3 region has 15 residues. Germline V gene lookup returns CDR1 SGHVS and CDR2 FNYEAQ. Concerning this clonotype itself: Antigen unknown.

Specimen: CD8+ T cells from cultured PBMCs, collected from culture after CMV antigen stimulation. V and J are TRBV7-6 and TRBJ1-1; TRBD1 agrees at 9 bases. The sequence was collected from a human donor in good health (CMV status not recorded). Some clones in this sample may be carry-over from other donors' samples. The CDR3 DNA reads TGTGCCAGCAGCCCCTCGACAGGGGGATGGACTGAAGCTTTCTTT. Amino acid sequence: CASSPSTGGWTEAFF.